Reported below is one T cell receptor (beta chain). Its antigen remains undetermined. This could be a read error, since a much larger clone is one nucleotide away. The TCR beta CDR3 regions were amplified from RNA transcripts. The first round of RT-PCR for the TCR CDR3 was performed with the HTBI primer set and the Qiagen OneStep RT-PCR kit. The libraries were constructed in a second round of multiplex PCR and then size-selected and purified. Libraries were sequenced paired-end with 100 bp reads on an Illumina HiSeq2000. The authors processed their data as follows. SOAPnuke was used to process the raw data, removing reads that contained adapters or uncalled bases, had a mean Phred below 15, or lacked an exact match to the constant primer or identifier. High-quality paired reads were merged using COPE v1.2.5, and each unique nucleotide sequence was defined as a clonotype. MiTCR v1.1 was used to align the clonotypes against IMGT TRBV, TRBD and TRBJ reference segments. The analysis included only V-J combinations with a frequency above 0.0001, which together covered around 99% of the repertoires. The TCS score was defined as the ratio of F50 (clonal expansion) to E x V (chaos), calculated using BLOSUM62-based TCRdist between CDR3 peptides within each V-J. Welch's t-statistics and random forest reduced several hundred V-J features to 13, which were used in a naive Bayes classifier (R e1071). TCRdb reran the public reads through fastp at Q25 and MiXCR, keeping productive beta chains. For every CDR3 protein sequence, its rows merge into one entry that carries the most common genes and DNA. V and J calls and clone size were set by TCRdb, not the authors. The sample yields nearly 600,000 distinct CDR3 sequences; approximately 14% were counted once. 5.8% of the sample comes from the top ten.

Hyperthyroidism patients were aged 18 to 65 years and newly diagnosed, with disease duration of less than 2 months. Exclusion was applied to patients with uncontrolled infections, other autoimmune diseases, pregnancy or lactation. Diagnoses were established on the basis of clinical symptoms, serum thyroxine and TRAb, thyroid ultrasound, and orbital computed tomography. Blood from progressor patients was drawn when they were first diagnosed with hyperthyroidism, before any ophthalmopathy symptoms appeared. Ficoll-Paque density gradient centrifugation was used to isolate PBMCs from approximately 11 ml of fresh peripheral blood. Progressor patients were first diagnosed with Graves' hyperthyroidism and then developed ophthalmopathy during follow-up. Total RNA was extracted using Trizol reagent, and RNA quality was assessed on an Agilent 2100 Bioanalyzer. The sample comes from a study of T cells in Graves' hyperthyroidism and ophthalmopathy (dated by TCRdb to about 2019). About the full investigation: Peripheral blood samples were taken at the time of initial diagnosis, prior to any treatment. To identify TCR V-J signatures that set the groups apart, the researchers used a discovery cohort of 100 patients, made up of some 41 with Graves' ophthalmopathy and approximately 57 with stable Graves' hyperthyroidism. Following sampling, methimazole starting at 30 mg daily was given to hyperthyroidism patients, and high-dose intravenous methylprednisolone was given to ophthalmopathy patients. The study also compared thyroid tissue and blood T-cell repertoires from five or six Graves' hyperthyroidism patients. For training and testing, the 100 or so patients in the discovery cohort were randomly divided in a 7:3 ratio. The paper reports TCR Vbeta CDR3 sequencing of some 140 peripheral blood samples: around 45 ophthalmopathy, approximately 74 hyperthyroidism and approximately 17 progressor patients. An independent validation cohort of around 19 hyperthyroidism patients and about 16 patients who later progressed to ophthalmopathy tested prospective prediction of ophthalmopathy. On the study overall, not on this receptor specifically: Sample size was not statistically predetermined, and blinding of investigators to group allocation was not performed. Most expanded thyroid clonotypes (frequency above 0.001) were also found in blood, which suggests that blood repertoires may mirror thyroid immune responses. Ophthalmopathy was separated from stable hyperthyroidism by a 13 V-J signature model, with about 88% sensitivity and approximately 81% specificity obtained in cross-validation and 80%/75% obtained in testing. In validation, the model predicted progression to ophthalmopathy with just under 71% sensitivity and about 72% specificity, a median of approximately 6.7 months before onset.

In the germline V gene (reference sequence), CDR1 corresponds to MNHEY and CDR2 to SMNVEV. Spanning cysteine to phenylalanine, the CDR3 consists of 15 amino acids. The read is trimmed to its CDR3 DNA, 45 bases read in frame from base 1. The TCR was taken from a woman in her thirties with Graves' hyperthyroidism that later progressed to Graves' ophthalmopathy. Input material: blood. The chain is encoded by TRBV27 joined to TRBJ2-2, and TRBD1 aligns with 8 junction nucleotides. The CDR3 region has the sequence CASRGGAGGTRELFF. The nucleotide sequence reads as follows: TGTGCCAGCAGAGGCGGGGCAGGGGGCACCAGGGAGCTGTTTTTT.